Presented here are 30 T cell receptor beta chains from one specimen sequenced in a study of CD8+ T cells in alopecia areata (dated by TCRdb to the late 2010s). Pooled mouse cutaneous lymph node cells were stained for CD4, CD8alpha, NKG2D, NKG2ACE and other markers, then sorted on a BD Influx. The library was produced with the immunoSEQ multiplex PCR assay. For TCR sequencing, RNA was extracted from every sample and reverse transcribed into cDNA to serve as template. As stored in TCRdb, this immuneACCESS dataset retains in-frame rearrangements with V and J assigned. A fraction of the clones does not appear; measured against another copy, unresolved V genes explain less than half of the discrepancy, and the remainder lacks a known reason. The table records about 270,000 clones for this sample, and not one of them appears only once. The top ten clonotypes cover approximately 1.2% of the sample. Sequencing was done on a sample of CD4+ T cells sorted from a lymph node. The receptors here all came from a C3H/HeJ mouse with alopecia areata. The MHC haplotype of this strain is H2-k.

This clone was seen only a few times. Any gene name here is a mouse gene name. Read sequence stops 3 residues before the CDR3 end, and the germline J gene provides the missing end. This sample also contains other DNA sequences that code for the same CDR3. This rearrangement joins TRBV13-3 to TRBJ1-6; possibly TRBD1 for D (5 bases). TRBJ1-6 is given ORF status, its function remaining uncertain. V gave up 0 bases and J gave up 7 bases, with 11 bases separating them. In germline, CDR1 is NNHDY, CDR2 SYVADS. The CDR3 sequence is 15 residues long. The CDR3 bases that were read are TGTGCCAGCAGTGATGCTAGGGGTTGGAATTCGCCC. Its protein product is CASSDARGWNSP. The entire CDR3 protein is CASSDARGWNSPLYF.

A word on this clone: Mouse germline and gene names are used. The missing CDR3 end, 4 residues past where the read stops, is filled in from the germline J gene. The chain has TRBV1 and TRBJ2-7; D call uncertain. Per the germline V gene, CDR1 is NSQYPW and CDR2 is LRSPGD (reference sequence). The CDR3 is made up of 15 amino acids. Trimming stripped 0 bases from V and 1 base from J, with 10 bases between. The CDR3: CTCSADRTDSYEQYF. The CDR3 DNA, read in part, is TGCACCTGCAGTGCAGATCGAACAGATTCCTAT.

This clone was observed a handful of times. These gene names are mouse names. The DNA ends 4 residues before the CDR3 does, and the rest of the CDR3 is filled in from the germline J gene. The sample carries other DNA sequences with the same CDR3. The chain is built from TRBV13-3 and TRBJ2-2, with 8 bases aligning to TRBD2. V was pared by 2 bases and J by 3 bases, with 3 bases of the junction left unmatched. CDR1 and CDR2 from the germline V gene are NNHDY and SYVADS. This CDR3 has 15 amino acids. The CDR3 loop is CASSDGGGDTGQLYF. The DNA read from the CDR3 is TGTGCCAGCAGTGACGGGGGGGGCGACACCGGG.

This clone was found a few times. Gene names refer to mouse genes. The CDR3 goes on 4 residues after the read ends, and that part is filled in from the germline J gene. This chain links TRBV17 with TRBJ2-7, with D perhaps TRBD1 (7 bases). The CDR3 extends over 14 amino acids. Germline-derived CDR1 and CDR2 are MNHDT and YYDKIL. V was cut by 3 bases and J by 0 bases, with 9 bases left in between. The part of the CDR3 DNA that was read is TGTGCTAGCAGTAGGGAGGGGGCCTCCTAT. Residues: CASSREGASY. The full CDR3 is CASSREGASYEQYF.

This clone has only a few counts. Any gene name here is a mouse gene name. The read terminates 3 residues ahead of where the CDR3 ends, so the germline J gene completes it. V and J are TRBV13-3 and TRBJ1-6; 7 bases align to TRBD1. TRBJ1-6 is assigned to the ORF class and has an uncertain function. Germline lookup yields CDR1 NNHDY and CDR2 SYVADS. J gave up 3 bases and V 2 bases, and 2 bases lay outside the gene matches. The CDR3 loop spans 15 amino acids. The CDR3 region is CASSDRGVYNSPLYF. The sequenced CDR3 bases are TGTGCCAGCAGTGACAGGGGGGTCTATAATTCGCCC.

This clone has only a few counts. Germline and genes: mouse. The CDR3 end lies 4 residues beyond the end of the read and is filled in from the germline J gene. Other DNA sequences in the same sample also yield this CDR3. The V and J genes are TRBV31 and TRBJ2-4, with 9 bases matching TRBD2. Trimming removed 1 base from V and 1 base from J; junction bases left unmatched: 0. The CDR3 is 14 amino acids. Germline CDR1 GKSSPN, CDR2 SITVG. The CDR3 region is CAWSRTGGQNTLYF. The sequenced CDR3 bases are TGTGCCTGGAGTCGGACTGGGGGTCAAAAC.

This clone has more than one count but fewer than ten. Gene names refer to mouse genes. The CDR3 end lies 4 residues beyond the end of the read and is filled in from the germline J gene. V and J are TRBV19 and TRBJ2-1; TRBD1 matches 8 bases. The CDR3 runs 15 residues. Germline assignment: CDR1 FNHDT and CDR2 SITEND (reference sequence). J gave up 0 bases and V 6 bases, and 5 bases lay outside the gene matches. CDR3 residues: CASNPTGVNYAEQFF. CDR3 DNA, as far as it was read: TGTGCCAGCAATCCGACAGGGGTTAACTATGCT.

In its sample, this clone was seen many times. Any gene name here is a mouse gene name. The read falls 4 residues short of the CDR3 end, and the missing part is taken from the germline J gene. The chain couples TRBV17 to TRBJ2-2; tentative D call: TRBD1 (6 bases). This CDR3 is built from 16 residues. Germline V gene lookup returns CDR1 MNHDT and CDR2 YYDKIL. With 2 bases removed from V and 0 bases from J, the gap between germline ends came to 10 bases. Incomplete CDR3 DNA: TGTGCTAGCAGTAGAAGAAGGACAGCAAACACCGGG. This codes for CASSRRRTANTG. The CDR3 as a whole reads CASSRRRTANTGQLYF.

The sample holds a few counts of this clone. The genes are named according to mouse. The missing CDR3 end, 4 residues past where the read stops, is filled in from the germline J gene. The chain is built from TRBV13-1 and TRBJ2-5, with 9 bases identical to TRBD2. After removal of 4 bases from V and 1 base from J, the junction contained 1 base not matched to a gene. Germline V lookup: CDR1 NSHNY, CDR2 SYGAGN. The length of the CDR3 is 14 residues. The CDR3: CASSRLGDQDTQYF. CDR3 DNA, as far as it was read: TGTGCCAGCAGTAGACTGGGGGACCAAGAC.

The sample holds a few counts of this clone. Mouse germline and gene names are used. Read data end 4 residues before the CDR3 end; the end is taken from the germline J gene. At the DNA level, this CDR3 is encoded by other sequences in the same sample as well. V is TRBV1 and J is TRBJ2-4, with TRBD2 matching over 7 bases. This CDR3 is built from 12 residues. Germline loops: CDR1 NSQYPW, CDR2 LRSPGD (reference sequence). The CDR3 bases that were read are TGCACCTGCAGTGCTGGGGGGAAC. As protein: CTCSAGGN. The entire CDR3 protein reads CTCSAGGNTLYF.

This clone was counted only a few times. Gene names refer to mouse genes. The read halts 4 residues ahead of the CDR3 end, with the missing end drawn from the germline J gene. Other DNA sequences in this sample translate to the same CDR3. The V and J genes are TRBV13-1 and TRBJ2-5; 9 bases match TRBD1. CDR1 NSHNY and CDR2 SYGAGN come from the germline V gene. The CDR3 sequence is 13 residues long. The CDR3: CASSGQGEDTQYF. The CDR3 DNA, read in part, is TGTGCCAGCAGTGGACAGGGGGAGGAC.

A note on this clone: Genes here carry mouse names. The read halts 4 residues ahead of the CDR3 end, with the missing end drawn from the germline J gene. Distinct nucleotide sequences in the sample also encode this CDR3. The chain links TRBV1 to TRBJ2-5; 9 nucleotides line up with TRBD1. The ends lost 4 bases at V and 2 bases at J; junction bases unmatched: 4. CDR1 is NSQYPW, CDR2 LRSPGD, per germline (reference sequence). This CDR3 spans 15 amino acids. The CDR3 loop is CTCSGTGGGQDTQYF. The CDR3 DNA, read in part, is TGCACCTGCAGTGGTACAGGGGGCGGCCAAGAC.

A word on this clone: Here the gene names and germline are mouse. The sample has other DNA sequences that encode this CDR3 too. CDR3 DNA, as far as it was read: TGTGCCAGCCGACAGAATTATAATTCGCCC. Its protein product is CASRQNYNSP. The whole CDR3 sequence is CASRQNYNSPLYF. The chain uses TRBV19 and TRBJ1-6; the D gene is possibly TRBD1 (5 bases). Read data end 3 residues before the CDR3 end; the end is taken from the germline J gene. TRBJ1-6 is an ORF, and what it does is uncertain. Germline loops: CDR1 FNHDT, CDR2 SITEND (reference sequence). CDR3 size: 13 residues. Deletions cut 7 bases from V and 4 bases from J, with 9 bases between.

On this clone: Mouse gene names apply. The read comes to an end 4 residues before the CDR3 does, leaving the germline J gene to fill in the end. The chain uses TRBV19 and TRBJ1-1; 9 bases align to TRBD1. The J segment lost 4 bases and the V segment lost 4 bases, leaving 8 bases of the junction unmatched. This CDR3 contains 15 residues. Germline CDR1 is FNHDT and CDR2 is SITEND (reference sequence). The chain's CDR3 is CASSPNRGPTTEVFF. CDR3 DNA (partial): TGTGCCAGCAGTCCAAACAGGGGGCCAACCACA.

This clone turned up a few times. All gene names here are mouse names. Coverage ceases 4 residues before the CDR3 finishes, and the germline J gene fills in the end. The chain is built from TRBV13-2 and TRBJ1-1; no definite D call. The CDR3 has 13 residues. V lost 0 bases, J lost 4 bases, and 7 bases lay in between. The germline V gene encodes CDR1 NNHNN and CDR2 SYGAGS (reference sequence). CDR3 DNA, as far as it was read: TGTGCCAGCGGTGATGCATGGGGCACA. This codes for CASGDAWGT. From start to end, the CDR3 is CASGDAWGTEVFF.

This clone has more than one count but fewer than ten. The germline and genes are mouse ones. The read terminates 4 residues ahead of where the CDR3 ends, so the germline J gene completes it. The chain combines TRBV31 with TRBJ2-1; D remains unclear. Per germline, CDR1 GKSSPN and CDR2 SITVG. Between the trimmed V and J ends, which lost 0 bases and 3 bases, there was a span of 9 bases. The CDR3 sequence is 14 residues long. The sequenced CDR3 bases are TGTGCCTGGAGTCTAGTGGGTATCTATGCT. Amino acids: CAWSLVGIYA. In full, the CDR3 reads CAWSLVGIYAEQFF.

On this clone itself: These gene names are mouse names. The read terminates 4 residues before the CDR3 end, so the remaining end is supplied by the germline J gene. The chain recombines TRBV29 with TRBJ1-1; 10 nucleotides match TRBD1. With V trimmed by 4 bases and J by 4 bases, 9 bases remained unmatched. The CDR3 contains 16 residues. CDR1 is MSHET and CDR2 is SYDVDS in the germline V gene. The CDR3 reads CASSSPGQGRGTEVFF. Partial CDR3 DNA: TGTGCTAGCAGTTCCCCGGGACAGGGGAGGGGCACA.

This clone showed up just a few times. Germline and genes: mouse. The missing CDR3 end, 4 residues past where the read stops, is filled in from the germline J gene. The chain couples TRBV17 to TRBJ2-7; 9 bases are a match to TRBD2. The germline V gene has CDR1 MNHDT and CDR2 YYDKIL. This CDR3 comprises 14 residues. The CDR3 bases that were read are TGTGCTAGCAGTTCTGACTGGGGGCATTAT. It yields the protein CASSSDWGHY. The CDR3 in its entirety is CASSSDWGHYEQYF.

This clone was seen a few times. Mouse names are used for the genes. The sequenced CDR3 bases are TGTGCCAGCAGTGATGTGGGGGACTGGGGGAGTCAAAAC. Translation gives CASSDVGDWGSQN. The CDR3 reads in full as CASSDVGDWGSQNTLYF. The V and J genes are TRBV13-1 and TRBJ2-4; 11 nucleotides agree with TRBD2. With the read ending 4 residues before the CDR3 end, the germline J gene is used to fill in that end. CDR3 size: 17 residues. V trimming: 0 bases; J trimming: 0 bases; junction bases outside the gene matches: 3. Germline CDR1 NSHNY, CDR2 SYGAGN.

Turning to this clone: Mouse gene names apply. The read terminates 4 residues before the CDR3 end, so the remaining end is supplied by the germline J gene. The chain recombines TRBV13-1 with TRBJ2-3, with unresolved D. Germline CDR1 and CDR2: NSHNY and SYGAGN. V was shortened by 0 bases and J by 0 bases, with 8 bases between the two germline ends. CDR3 length equals 15 residues. The CDR3 is CASSDAEGSAETLYF. CDR3 bases read: TGTGCCAGCAGTGATGCCGAGGGTAGTGCAGAA.

This clone was counted between two and nine times. The junction differs from germline at one of its ends, possibly a read error. Gene names and germline refer to mouse. The CDR3 extends 4 residues past the end of the read, so its final part is completed from the germline J gene. This sequence joins TRBV13-1 and TRBJ2-2; 11 nucleotides align to TRBD1. The CDR3 sequence is 17 residues long. CDR1 and CDR2 from the germline V gene are NSHNY and SYGAGN. Partial CDR3 DNA: TGTGCCTGCAGTGATGCATACGGGACAGGGGGCACCGGG. Its protein is CACSDAYGTGGTG. The whole CDR3 is CACSDAYGTGGTGQLYF.

This clone was seen more than once but under ten times. Here the gene names and germline are mouse. The read finishes 4 residues shy of the CDR3 end, and the germline J gene is used to complete it. The rearrangement links TRBV1 to TRBJ2-3; 14 bases fit TRBD2. Germline V CDR1 and CDR2: NSQYPW, LRSPGD (reference sequence). This CDR3 has 15 amino acids. V lost 8 bases to trimming and J lost 4 bases; unmatched junction nucleotides: 5. The CDR3 region is CTCAGTGGAPETLYF. The sequenced CDR3 bases are TGCACCTGCGCCGGGACTGGGGGGGCGCCAGAA.

This clone appeared a few times. Gene names and germline refer to mouse. The CDR3 end lies 4 residues beyond the end of the read and is filled in from the germline J gene. The J gene is TRBJ2-7, the V gene TRBV13-1, with 8 bases that match TRBD2. The CDR3 covers 16 residues. Germline values: CDR1 NSHNY, CDR2 SYGAGN. V trimming: 0 bases; J trimming: 0 bases; junction bases outside the gene matches: 5. Partial CDR3 DNA: TGTGCCAGCAGTGATGCTTCTGGGGGGCACTCCTAT. It is translated as CASSDASGGHSY. The whole CDR3 protein is CASSDASGGHSYEQYF.

This clone was detected ten times or more. Gene names and germline match the mouse. The read gets to within 4 residues of the CDR3 end, and the germline J gene fills in the rest. At the DNA level, this CDR3 is encoded by other sequences in the same sample as well. The chain has TRBV1 and TRBJ2-1; D not certain. Trimming took 1 base from V and 1 from J, leaving 5 bases between them. The CDR3 length is 14 residues. Germline-derived CDR1 and CDR2 are NSQYPW and LRSPGD (reference sequence). The sequenced CDR3 bases are TGCACCTGCAGTGCAGGACAAAACTATGCT. Encoded protein: CTCSAGQNYA. The full CDR3 protein reads CTCSAGQNYAEQFF. Using reference TRBV1 and TRBJ2-1 for the parts outside the CDR3, the full variable domain is VTLLEQNPRWRLVPRGQAVNLRCILKNSQYPWMSWYQQDLQKQLQWLFTLRSPGDKEVKSLPGADYLATRVTDTELRLQVANMSQGRTLYCTCSAGQNYAEQFFGPGTRLTVL.

The table lists this clone with a few counts. Mouse names are used for the genes. The read finishes 4 residues shy of the CDR3 end, and the germline J gene is used to complete it. The chain combines TRBV14 with TRBJ2-1; 9 bases agree with TRBD2. The CDR3 sequence is 14 residues long. CDR1 is SGHDT and CDR2 is FRDEAV in the germline V gene. CDR3 protein: CASSLSGGEAEQFF. CDR3 bases read: TGTGCCAGCAGTTTGTCTGGGGGGGAGGCT. The entire variable domain, with the rest obtained from reference TRBV14 and TRBJ2-1, is as follows: EAGVTQSPRYAVLQEGQAVSFWCDPISGHDTLYWYQQPRDQGPQLLVYFRDEAVIDNSQLPSDRFSAVRPKGTNSTLKIQSAKQGDTATYLCASSLSGGEAEQFFGPGTRLTVL.

This clone occurred a few times. The gene names here belong to mouse. The CDR3 extends 3 residues past the end of the read, so its final part is completed from the germline J gene. This chain connects TRBV5 to TRBJ1-6; 8 bases fit TRBD1. TRBJ1-6 is recorded as an ORF, its role being uncertain. The CDR3 covers 15 residues. J gave up 7 bases and V 2 bases, and 4 bases lay outside the gene matches. Germline CDR1 reads LGHNA; CDR2 reads YNLKQL (reference sequence). The part of the CDR3 DNA that was read is TGTGCCAGCAGCCAACAGGGGGCGCGGAATTCGCCC. Its translation: CASSQQGARNSP. The full-length CDR3 reads as CASSQQGARNSPLYF.

Note on this clone: Gene names follow the mouse nomenclature. The read falls 4 residues short of the CDR3 end, and the missing part is taken from the germline J gene. This sequence joins TRBV17 and TRBJ1-1, with TRBD1 identical over 7 bases. The germline gives CDR1 MNHDT, CDR2 YYDKIL. CDR3 length: 16 amino acids. Losses at the gene ends were 0 bases for V and 4 bases for J; bases not matched to a gene: 8. This chain's CDR3 is CASSRDLARGSTEVFF. The sequenced CDR3 bases are TGTGCTAGCAGTAGAGATCTGGCCAGGGGGTCCACA.

There are a few counts of this clone. Since a much larger clone is just one base distant, this may be a read error. Mouse germline and gene names are used. Within the sample, other DNA sequences also encode this same CDR3. The CDR3 DNA, read in part, is TGTGCCAGCAGTGGGACAGGGGGGTCC. Amino acids: CASSGTGGS. The entire CDR3 sequence reads CASSGTGGSDYTF. The V gene is TRBV13-1, the J gene TRBJ1-2, with 10 bases lining up with TRBD1. The read ends 4 residues early relative to the CDR3; the germline J gene fills the gap. The CDR3 spans 13 residues. Germline CDR1 and CDR2: NSHNY and SYGAGN.

With respect to this clone: Gene names follow the mouse nomenclature. From the germline J gene comes the end of the CDR3, since the read stops 4 residues before it. At the DNA level, this CDR3 is encoded by other sequences in the same sample as well. The chain combines TRBV13-1 with TRBJ2-3; 9 positions match TRBD1. Germline V gives CDR1 NSHNY, CDR2 SYGAGN. Losses at the gene ends were 2 bases for V and 1 base for J; bases not matched to a gene: 2. This CDR3 contains 15 residues. The part of the CDR3 DNA that was read is TGTGCCAGCAGTGAGGACAGGGGCGGTGCAGAA. Its translation: CASSEDRGGAE. The CDR3 reads in full as CASSEDRGGAETLYF.

Points on this clone: Gene names and germline match the mouse. Sequencing ends 4 residues short of the CDR3 end; the germline J gene provides the rest. The chain employs TRBV31 and TRBJ2-5, with a weak D call TRBD1 (6 bases). The CDR3 loop spans 14 amino acids. V lost 1 base, J lost 2 bases, and 10 bases lay in between. CDR1 is GKSSPN and CDR2 is SITVG in the germline V gene. This chain's CDR3 is CAWSQGVGQDTQYF. The sequenced part of the CDR3 DNA is TGTGCCTGGAGTCAGGGGGTCGGCCAAGAC.